This T cell receptor (beta chain) was profiled in a study of regulatory T cells in long-lasting Graves disease. Study results and caveats: Graves' patients with persistent disease showed TCR diversity lower than patients newly diagnosed.

With 0 bases removed from V and 8 bases from J, the gap between germline ends came to 11 bases. Germline values: CDR1 GTSNPN, CDR2 SVGIG (reference sequence). This CDR3 is 13 amino acids long. This clonotype was seen repeatedly, ten times or more. Its specificity is not known. Time point defined: newly diagnosed GD, antithyroid drugs for less than 3 months. PBMC RNA served as the TCR library source. CDR3 regions were amplified by Arm-PCR using iRepertoire HTBI primers to build TCR beta libraries. TCRdb processed the multiplex PCR reads anew with MiXCR; each CDR3 protein has one entry. The data hold over 450,000 distinct CDR3 sequences, with around 12% observed a single time. Another study also made use of these data, one on T cells in Graves' hyperthyroidism and ophthalmopathy. From that report: Patients with uncontrolled infections, other autoimmune diseases, pregnancy or lactation were excluded. The blood repertoire included most of the expanded thyroid clonotypes above 0.001.

This chain links TRBV30 with TRBJ2-1; D is unresolved. The origin of this receptor is a woman in her 30s with Graves disease. The specimen comprised peripheral blood mononuclear cells (PBMCs), sampled at new diagnosis, from a patient treated with antithyroid drugs. The CDR3 DNA sequence: TGTGCCTGGAGTGTCATGGCTGGCTATGAGCAGTTCTTC. Translation gives CAWSVMAGYEQFF. The full variable domain, its missing parts supplied by reference TRBV30 and TRBJ2-1, is SQTIHQWPATLVQPVGSPLSLECTVEGTSNPNLYWYRQAAGRGLQLLFYSVGIGQISSEVPQNLSASRPQDRQFILSSKKLLLSDSGFYLCAWSVMAGYEQFFGPGTRLTVL.